Shown below are 30 T cell receptor beta chains from a single sample sequenced in a study of shared clonotypes between healthy human individuals (dated by TCRdb to the early 2020s). CD8 naive samples were CD45RO-negative cells positively selected for CCR7, giving a CD45RA+CCR7+ population that excluded TemRA cells. Library method: the immunoSEQ multiplex PCR assay. The table comes from immuneACCESS by way of TCRdb, which keeps in-frame sequences with V and J called. Part of the clones is missing from these tables; in studies checked, under half for an unresolved V gene and the rest for unknown reasons. The sample table records roughly 650,000 clones; around 96% of these occur just once. Of the sample, around 0.1% is held by the ten largest clones. Sequenced: naive CD8+ T cells sorted from blood. The sample's cell subset or site label, in plain terms: CD45RA+CCR7+. These receptors originate from a woman aged 25 to 39 in good health.

This chain connects TRBV21-1 to TRBJ2-5; TRBD1, the D gene given by the table, was not confirmed from the DNA. TRBV21-1 is an annotated pseudogene. The CDR3 has 12 residues. The DNA for the CDR3 is TGTGCCACCGGACAGTTCCAAGAGACCCAGTACTTC. Amino acid sequence: CATGQFQETQYF.

Comment on this clone: Other nucleotide sequences from this sample produce the same CDR3. V is TRBV7-9 and J is TRBJ2-1; D uncertain. V was shortened by 1 base and J by 9 bases, with 4 bases between the two germline ends. The CDR3 sequence is 11 residues long. Germline values: CDR1 SEHNR, CDR2 FQNEAQ (reference sequence). In nucleotides, the CDR3 is TGTGCCAGCAGCTTAGTCGGTGAGCAGTTCTTC. This sequence encodes CASSLVGEQFF.

The chain has TRBV10-3 and TRBJ2-7; weak D call: TRBD1 (5 bases). The germline CDR1 and CDR2 sequences are ENHRY and SYGVKD. The CDR3 length is 15 residues. Trimming took off 10 bases at V and 0 bases at J, with 19 bases between the two ends. CDR3 region: CATFGWRDSSYEQYF. The CDR3 coding sequence is TGTGCCACGTTTGGGTGGCGTGACAGCTCCTACGAGCAGTACTTC.

This chain links TRBV27 with TRBJ1-5; perhaps TRBD1 as D (5 bases). Germline CDR1 reads MNHEY; CDR2 reads SMNVEV (reference sequence). V lost 6 bases and J 0 bases, leaving 18 bases between the germline ends. CDR3 length: 17 amino acids. The CDR3 loop reads CASRLTGSPYSNQPQHF. The CDR3 nucleotides read TGTGCCAGCAGACTAACAGGAAGCCCTTATAGCAATCAGCCCCAGCATTTT.

V usage is TRBV5-6 and J usage is TRBJ1-2; a possible D gene is TRBD1 (5 bases). This CDR3 has 16 amino acids. V was trimmed by 0 bases and J by 0 bases, leaving 12 bases between them. The germline V gene has CDR1 SGHDT and CDR2 YYEEEE. The CDR3 sequence is CASSLGRGLSNYGYTF. CDR3 DNA sequence: TGTGCCAGCAGCTTGGGGAGGGGACTTTCTAACTATGGCTACACCTTC.

This sequence joins TRBV4-1 and TRBJ1-1, with 7 bases fitting TRBD1. This CDR3 has 17 residues. Unmatched junction bases numbered 11, after V lost 3 bases and J lost 1 base. From germline, CDR1 is MGHRA and CDR2 YSYEKL. Here the CDR3 reads CASSQKTGYWENTEAFF. DNA of the CDR3: TGCGCCAGCAGCCAGAAGACAGGGTATTGGGAGAACACTGAAGCTTTCTTT.

The chain is built from TRBV10-2 and TRBJ2-1, with 10 bases that match TRBD2. CDR1 is WSHSY, CDR2 SAAADI, per germline. The trim removed 7 bases at V and 5 bases at J, leaving 2 bases unmatched. The CDR3 length is 13 residues. CDR3 bases: TGCGCCAGCACCGGACTAGCGGACAATGAGCAGTTCTTC. It specifies CASTGLADNEQFF.

This clone was recorded once. The chain employs TRBV28 and TRBJ2-4; perhaps TRBD1 as D (6 bases). V lost 1 base to trimming and J lost 2 bases, with 9 bases between them. This CDR3 spans 15 amino acids. Germline-derived CDR1 and CDR2 are MDHEN and SYDVKM. The CDR3, as DNA: TGTGCCAGCAGTTTATTCAGGGGAACCAAAAACATTCAGTACTTC. Translating gives CASSLFRGTKNIQYF.

The J gene is TRBJ2-1, the V gene TRBV14; 7 bases agree with TRBD1. The trim removed 6 bases at V and 3 bases at J, leaving 8 bases unmatched. The CDR3 covers 15 residues. Germline values: CDR1 SGHDN, CDR2 FVKESK. This CDR3 is CASSYDRAFYNEQFF. The CDR3 DNA reads as TGTGCCAGCAGTTACGACAGGGCCTTCTACAATGAGCAGTTCTTC. The variable domain in full, with the rest retrieved from reference TRBV14 and TRBJ2-1, is EAGVTQFPSHSVIEKGQTVTLRCDPISGHDNLYWYRRVMGKEIKFLLHFVKESKQDESGMPNNRFLAERTGGTYSTLKVQPAELEDSGVYFCASSYDRAFYNEQFFGPGTRLTVL.

This clone appeared once. The sample contains more than one DNA sequence encoding this CDR3. The CDR3 loop reads CASSVGQSSYNEQFF. CDR3 DNA sequence: TGTGCCAGCAGCGTCGGACAGAGCTCCTACAATGAGCAGTTCTTC. This rearrangement joins TRBV9 to TRBJ2-1, with D possibly TRBD1 on 6 matching bases. In germline, CDR1 is SGDLS, CDR2 YYNGEE. The CDR3 has 15 residues. Trimming stripped 2 bases from V and 0 bases from J, with 9 bases between. The variable domain in full, with the rest retrieved from reference TRBV9 and TRBJ2-1, is DSGVTQTPKHLITATGQRVTLRCSPRSGDLSVYWYQQSLDQGLQFLIQYYNGEERAKGNILERFSAQQFPDLHSELNLSSLELGDSALYFCASSVGQSSYNEQFFGPGTRLTVL.

The chain uses TRBV5-1 and TRBJ2-1, with unresolved D. Trimming took 0 bases from V and 0 from J, leaving 7 bases between them. Germline V gene data show CDR1 as SGHRS and CDR2 as YFSETQ. CDR3 length: 15 residues. The CDR3 spells CASSLGQSSYNEQFF. The DNA of the CDR3 is TGCGCCAGCAGCTTGGGCCAGAGCTCCTACAATGAGCAGTTCTTC.

This chain connects TRBV13 to TRBJ1-2; a weak D match, TRBD1 (6 bases). The CDR3 has 16 residues. V shed 2 bases and J shed 2 bases, with 15 bases lying between them. Germline lookup yields CDR1 PRHDT and CDR2 FYEKMQ (reference sequence). CDR3: CASSLNLQGANYGYTF. The CDR3 nucleotides are TGTGCCAGCAGCTTAAACTTACAGGGAGCCAACTATGGCTACACCTTC. The full variable domain, in which reference TRBV13 and TRBJ1-2 provide the parts outside the CDR3, is AAGVIQSPRHLIKEKRETATLKCYPIPRHDTVYWYQQGPGQDPQFLISFYEKMQSDKGSIPDRFSAQQFSDYHSELNMSSLELGDSALYFCASSLNLQGANYGYTFGSGTRLTVV.

The V gene is TRBV28, the J gene TRBJ2-1, with TRBD2 matching over 11 bases. The CDR3 has 14 amino acids. Trimming at V came to 4 bases and at J to 9 bases, leaving 5 bases not matched to a gene. Germline CDR1 is MDHEN and CDR2 is SYDVKM. The CDR3, as DNA: TGTGCCAGCAGTTCACTAGCGGGAGATGGTGAGCAGTTCTTC. This encodes CASSSLAGDGEQFF.

This chain links TRBV14 with TRBJ2-5, with D perhaps matching TRBD1 (5 bases). Germline V gene lookup returns CDR1 SGHDN and CDR2 FVKESK. V dropped 1 base and J dropped 5 bases, with 5 bases sitting between them. CDR3 size: 12 residues. This chain's CDR3 is CASSQAGETQYF. The CDR3 DNA follows: TGTGCCAGCAGCCAAGCAGGGGAGACCCAGTACTTC. The variable domain in full, with the rest retrieved from reference TRBV14 and TRBJ2-5, is EAGVTQFPSHSVIEKGQTVTLRCDPISGHDNLYWYRRVMGKEIKFLLHFVKESKQDESGMPNNRFLAERTGGTYSTLKVQPAELEDSGVYFCASSQAGETQYFGPGTRLLVL.

V gene TRBV7-8 combines with J gene TRBJ2-1; maybe TRBD2 (6 bases). CDR3 size: 15 residues. Trimming stripped 1 base from V and 0 bases from J, with 7 bases between. In germline, CDR1 is SGHVS, CDR2 FQNEAQ. The CDR3 reads CASSLDGSSYNEQFF. CDR3 in DNA: TGTGCCAGCAGCTTAGACGGGAGCTCCTACAATGAGCAGTTCTTC.

The chain recombines TRBV2 with TRBJ2-2, with D maybe TRBD2 (6 bases). The V end lost 7 bases, the J end lost 1 base, and 10 bases lay between the germline ends. Per germline, CDR1 SNHLY and CDR2 FYNNEI. There are 14 residues in the CDR3. The CDR3 loop reads CASTTSRNTGELFF. In nucleotides, the CDR3 is TGTGCCAGCACGACTAGTCGGAACACCGGGGAGCTGTTTTTT.

This chain joins TRBV28 and TRBJ2-5; no clear D. Germline V gives CDR1 MDHEN, CDR2 SYDVKM. V lost 2 bases and J lost 0, with 4 bases in between. CDR3 size: 13 residues. In DNA, the CDR3 is TGTGCCAGCAGTTTACGGAACCAAGAGACCCAGTACTTC. Its translation: CASSLRNQETQYF.

The gene calls are TRBV9 and TRBJ2-1, with a possible D match to TRBD2 (7 bases). The CDR3 has 14 amino acids. V dropped 2 bases and J dropped 8 bases, with 14 bases sitting between them. From germline, CDR1 is SGDLS and CDR2 YYNGEE. CDR3 nucleotides: TGTGCCAGCAGCGTGGCGGGGGCCAGGGATGAGCAGTTCTTC. This translates into CASSVAGARDEQFF.

The V gene is TRBV13, the J gene TRBJ2-7; 11 nucleotides match TRBD2. Germline V gene data show CDR1 as PRHDT and CDR2 as FYEKMQ (reference sequence). V was pared by 2 bases and J by 5 bases, with 5 bases of the junction left unmatched. The length of the CDR3 is 15 residues. Here the CDR3 DNA reads TGTGCCAGCAGCTTAAGACTAGCGGGGTCCCACGAGCAGTACTTC. Residues: CASSLRLAGSHEQYF. The full variable domain, its missing parts supplied by reference TRBV13 and TRBJ2-7, is AAGVIQSPRHLIKEKRETATLKCYPIPRHDTVYWYQQGPGQDPQFLISFYEKMQSDKGSIPDRFSAQQFSDYHSELNMSSLELGDSALYFCASSLRLAGSHEQYFGPGTRLTVT.

This clone was counted only a few times. The CDR3 DNA reads as TGTGCCAGCAGTTTACTCGGGGGTGGAGGAGGCGAGCAGTACTTC. Protein sequence: CASSLLGGGGGEQYF. V gene TRBV27 combines with J gene TRBJ2-7; possible D gene TRBD2, 6 bases. The CDR3 has 15 residues. V shed 2 bases and J shed 6 bases, with 17 bases lying between them. CDR1 and CDR2 from the germline V gene are MNHEY and SMNVEV (reference sequence).

The chain employs TRBV11-3 and TRBJ2-1; possible D gene TRBD2, 6 bases. This CDR3 spans 15 amino acids. Trimming cost V 1 base and J 2 bases, with 9 bases left between them. Germline V gives CDR1 SGHNT, CDR2 YENEEA. CDR3 DNA: TGTGCCAGCAGCTTAGCGGGCGGGGCCTACAATGAGCAGTTCTTC. Amino acids: CASSLAGGAYNEQFF.

Regarding this clone: Other DNA variants within this sample encode the same CDR3. The chain carries TRBV4-1 and TRBJ2-1; 9 bases align to TRBD1. CDR1 is MGHRA and CDR2 is YSYEKL in the germline V gene. J lost 6 bases, V lost 1 base, and 4 bases had no gene match. The CDR3 sequence is 15 residues long. CDR3 bases: TGCGCCAGCAGCCAAGGGACAGGGGCGGGCAATGAGCAGTTCTTC. It encodes CASSQGTGAGNEQFF.

The genes are TRBV9 and TRBJ2-5, with D tentatively TRBD1 or TRBD2 (5 bases each). Germline V lookup: CDR1 SGDLS, CDR2 YYNGEE. The CDR3 is 15 amino acids. V shed 0 bases and J shed 0 bases, with 9 bases lying between them. This chain's CDR3 is CASSVGDHHQETQYF. For the CDR3, the DNA is TGTGCCAGCAGCGTAGGGGACCACCACCAAGAGACCCAGTACTTC.

The rearrangement uses TRBV29-1 and TRBJ2-7; 7 positions agree with TRBD1. J was trimmed by 6 bases and V by 3 bases; bases with no gene match: 5. Germline V CDR1 and CDR2: SQVTM, ANQGSEA. The CDR3 spans 12 residues. The CDR3 loop is CSVDPSGGEQYF. The CDR3, as DNA: TGCAGCGTTGACCCCTCAGGGGGCGAGCAGTACTTC.

The chain recombines TRBV19 with TRBJ1-2; D perhaps matches TRBD1 (6 bases). In germline, CDR1 is LNHDA, CDR2 SQIVND (reference sequence). The length of the CDR3 is 15 residues. Trimming removed 0 bases from V and 2 bases from J, with 10 bases in between. In DNA, the CDR3 is TGTGCCAGTAGTATAGATTCGGGGGCGAACTATGGCTACACCTTC. Translation: CASSIDSGANYGYTF. Filled out from reference TRBV19 and TRBJ1-2, the complete variable domain reads DGGITQSPKYLFRKEGQNVTLSCEQNLNHDAMYWYRQDPGQGLRLIYYSQIVNDFQKGDIAEGYSVSREKKESFPLTVTSAQKNPTAFYLCASSIDSGANYGYTFGSGTRLTVV.

J is TRBJ1-5 and V is TRBV7-9; D perhaps matches TRBD1 (5 bases). The CDR3 runs to 15 residues. The germline V gene has CDR1 SEHNR and CDR2 FQNEAQ (reference sequence). Trimming cost V 4 bases and J 1 base, with 11 bases left between them. CDR3 loop: CASSSGSMSNQPQHF. The CDR3 nucleotides are TGTGCCAGCAGCTCAGGGTCCATGAGCAATCAGCCCCAGCATTTT.

The chain carries TRBV4-1 and TRBJ2-7; D may be TRBD2 (6 bases). V lost 4 bases and J lost 6, with 16 bases in between. The CDR3 sequence is 14 residues long. In germline, CDR1 is MGHRA, CDR2 YSYEKL. The CDR3 DNA reads TGCGCCAGCAGCCCACGACCGACTAGTTCCGAGCAGTACTTC. This translates into CASSPRPTSSEQYF.

This chain uses TRBV28 with TRBJ1-2; D call uncertain. CDR3 length equals 12 residues. V lost 6 bases and J lost 0, with 5 bases in between. Looked up from germline, CDR1 is MDHEN and CDR2 is SYDVKM. CDR3 in amino acids: CASSGTNYGYTF. CDR3 sequence (DNA): TGTGCCAGCAGCGGCACTAACTATGGCTACACCTTC.

CDR3 region: CASSVSGGGREKLFF. The CDR3 nucleotides read TGTGCCAGCAGCGTATCGGGTGGGGGTCGGGAAAAACTGTTTTTT. The rearrangement uses TRBV9 and TRBJ1-4, with a tentative D call TRBD1 (5 bases). The CDR3 totals 15 residues. The germline V and J ends were trimmed by 1 base and 8 bases, with 15 bases remaining between them. Germline CDR1 reads SGDLS; CDR2 reads YYNGEE.

The chain carries TRBV28 and TRBJ2-3, with D possibly matching TRBD2 (5 bases). The germline V gene encodes CDR1 MDHEN and CDR2 SYDVKM. Between the trimmed V and J ends, which lost 3 bases and 3 bases, there was a span of 13 bases. The CDR3 length is 15 residues. The CDR3 DNA reads as TGTGCCAGCAGTTTGGGAGCGAGCGATACAGATACGCAGTATTTT. Its protein is CASSLGASDTDTQYF.